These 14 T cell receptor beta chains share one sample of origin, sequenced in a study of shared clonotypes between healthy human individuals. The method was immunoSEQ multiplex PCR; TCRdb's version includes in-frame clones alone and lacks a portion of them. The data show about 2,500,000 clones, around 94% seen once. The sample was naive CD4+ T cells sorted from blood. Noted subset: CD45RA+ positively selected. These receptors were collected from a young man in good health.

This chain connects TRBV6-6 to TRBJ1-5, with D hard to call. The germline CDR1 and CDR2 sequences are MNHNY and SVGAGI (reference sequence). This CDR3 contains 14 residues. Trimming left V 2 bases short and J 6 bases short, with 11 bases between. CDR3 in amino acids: CASSYGGYGQPQHF. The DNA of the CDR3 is TGTGCCAGCAGTTACGGAGGGTACGGTCAGCCCCAGCATTTT.

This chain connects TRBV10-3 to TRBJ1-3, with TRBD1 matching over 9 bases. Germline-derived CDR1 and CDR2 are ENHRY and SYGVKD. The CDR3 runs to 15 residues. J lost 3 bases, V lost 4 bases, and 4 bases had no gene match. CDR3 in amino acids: CAISVGQGLGNTIYF. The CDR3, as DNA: TGTGCCATCAGTGTCGGACAGGGGCTTGGAAACACCATATATTTT.

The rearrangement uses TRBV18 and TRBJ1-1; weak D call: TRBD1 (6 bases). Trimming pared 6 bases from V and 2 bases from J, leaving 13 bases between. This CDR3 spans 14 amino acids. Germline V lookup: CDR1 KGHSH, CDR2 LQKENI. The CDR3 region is CASSLQGINTEAFF. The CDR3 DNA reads TGTGCCAGCTCCCTACAGGGAATAAACACTGAAGCTTTCTTT.

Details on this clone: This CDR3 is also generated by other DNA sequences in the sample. DNA for the CDR3: TGTGCCTGGAGCCCCTTGCAAGAGACCCAGTACTTC. It translates to CAWSPLQETQYF. The chain recombines TRBV30 with TRBJ2-5; D call uncertain. Germline V gene lookup returns CDR1 GTSNPN and CDR2 SVGIG (reference sequence). There are 12 residues in the CDR3. Trimming left V 3 bases short and J 2 bases short, with 7 bases between.

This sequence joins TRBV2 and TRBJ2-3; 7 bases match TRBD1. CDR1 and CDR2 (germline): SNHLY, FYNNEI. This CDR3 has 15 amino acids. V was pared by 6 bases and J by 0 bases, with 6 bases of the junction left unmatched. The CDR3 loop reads CASSEQGLSTDTQYF. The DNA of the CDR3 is TGTGCCAGCAGCGAACAGGGGCTCAGCACAGATACGCAGTATTTT.

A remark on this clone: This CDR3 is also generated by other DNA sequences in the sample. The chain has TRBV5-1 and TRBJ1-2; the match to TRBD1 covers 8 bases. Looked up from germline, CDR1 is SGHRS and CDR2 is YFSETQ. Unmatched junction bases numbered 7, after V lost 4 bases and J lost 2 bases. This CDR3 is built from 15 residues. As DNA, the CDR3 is TGCGCCAGCAGCCCCAGGACAGGGACGAACTATGGCTACACCTTC. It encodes CASSPRTGTNYGYTF.

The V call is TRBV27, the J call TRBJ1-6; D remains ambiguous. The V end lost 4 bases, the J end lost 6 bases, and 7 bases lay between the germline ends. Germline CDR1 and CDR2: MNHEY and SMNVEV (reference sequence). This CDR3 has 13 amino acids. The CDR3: CASSSGFNSPLHF. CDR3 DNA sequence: TGTGCCAGCAGTTCGGGCTTTAATTCACCCCTCCACTTT.

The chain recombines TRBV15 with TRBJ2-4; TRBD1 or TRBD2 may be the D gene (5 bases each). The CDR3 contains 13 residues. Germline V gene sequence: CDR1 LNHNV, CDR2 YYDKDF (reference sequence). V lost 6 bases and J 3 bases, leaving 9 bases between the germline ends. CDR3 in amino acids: CATRGTGKNIQYF. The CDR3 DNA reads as TGTGCCACCAGAGGGACGGGCAAAAACATTCAGTACTTC.

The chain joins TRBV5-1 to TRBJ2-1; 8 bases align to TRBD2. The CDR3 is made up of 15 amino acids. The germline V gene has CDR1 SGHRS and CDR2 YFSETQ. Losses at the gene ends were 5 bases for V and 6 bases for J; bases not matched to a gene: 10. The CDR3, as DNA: TGCGCCAGCAGAACATACGGACTAGCTTCCAATGAGCAGTTCTTC. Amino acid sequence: CASRTYGLASNEQFF.

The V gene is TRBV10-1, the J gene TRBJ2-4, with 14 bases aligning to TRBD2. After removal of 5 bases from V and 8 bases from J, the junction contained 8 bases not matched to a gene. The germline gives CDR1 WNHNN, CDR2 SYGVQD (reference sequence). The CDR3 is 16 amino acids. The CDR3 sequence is CASSLGLAGGFDIQYF. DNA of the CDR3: TGCGCCAGCAGTCTCGGACTAGCGGGGGGATTTGACATTCAGTACTTC.

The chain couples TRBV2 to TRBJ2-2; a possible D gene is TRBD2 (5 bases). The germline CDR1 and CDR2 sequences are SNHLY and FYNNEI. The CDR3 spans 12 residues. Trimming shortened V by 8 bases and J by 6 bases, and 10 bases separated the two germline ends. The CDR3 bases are TGTGCCAGCGGCGGGCGCTCCGGGGAGCTGTTTTTT. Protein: CASGGRSGELFF.

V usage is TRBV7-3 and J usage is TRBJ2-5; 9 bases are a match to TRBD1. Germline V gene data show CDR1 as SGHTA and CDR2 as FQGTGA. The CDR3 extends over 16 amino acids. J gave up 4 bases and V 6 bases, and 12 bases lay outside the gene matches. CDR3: CASRTSVPGQGETQYF. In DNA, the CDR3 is TGTGCCAGCAGGACCTCTGTCCCGGGACAGGGAGAGACCCAGTACTTC.

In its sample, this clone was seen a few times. Written as DNA, the CDR3 is TGTGCCATCAGTGAGCTACCGGGATCAGCTTGGGGCTACACCTTC. Translating gives CAISELPGSAWGYTF. V usage is TRBV10-3 and J usage is TRBJ1-2; no reliable D call. V was pared by 2 bases and J by 8 bases, with 18 bases between. Germline CDR1 reads ENHRY; CDR2 reads SYGVKD. The CDR3 is 15 residues long.

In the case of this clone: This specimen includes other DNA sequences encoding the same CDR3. In nucleotides, the CDR3 is TGCGCCAGCAGCTTGGGACAGGGATACTACGAGCAGTACTTC. This gives the protein CASSLGQGYYEQYF. The rearrangement joins TRBV5-1 to TRBJ2-7, with TRBD1 identical over 7 bases. Germline V gene lookup returns CDR1 SGHRS and CDR2 YFSETQ. With 0 bases clipped from V and 3 bases from J, the junction kept 3 bases outside the gene matches. The CDR3 extends over 14 amino acids.